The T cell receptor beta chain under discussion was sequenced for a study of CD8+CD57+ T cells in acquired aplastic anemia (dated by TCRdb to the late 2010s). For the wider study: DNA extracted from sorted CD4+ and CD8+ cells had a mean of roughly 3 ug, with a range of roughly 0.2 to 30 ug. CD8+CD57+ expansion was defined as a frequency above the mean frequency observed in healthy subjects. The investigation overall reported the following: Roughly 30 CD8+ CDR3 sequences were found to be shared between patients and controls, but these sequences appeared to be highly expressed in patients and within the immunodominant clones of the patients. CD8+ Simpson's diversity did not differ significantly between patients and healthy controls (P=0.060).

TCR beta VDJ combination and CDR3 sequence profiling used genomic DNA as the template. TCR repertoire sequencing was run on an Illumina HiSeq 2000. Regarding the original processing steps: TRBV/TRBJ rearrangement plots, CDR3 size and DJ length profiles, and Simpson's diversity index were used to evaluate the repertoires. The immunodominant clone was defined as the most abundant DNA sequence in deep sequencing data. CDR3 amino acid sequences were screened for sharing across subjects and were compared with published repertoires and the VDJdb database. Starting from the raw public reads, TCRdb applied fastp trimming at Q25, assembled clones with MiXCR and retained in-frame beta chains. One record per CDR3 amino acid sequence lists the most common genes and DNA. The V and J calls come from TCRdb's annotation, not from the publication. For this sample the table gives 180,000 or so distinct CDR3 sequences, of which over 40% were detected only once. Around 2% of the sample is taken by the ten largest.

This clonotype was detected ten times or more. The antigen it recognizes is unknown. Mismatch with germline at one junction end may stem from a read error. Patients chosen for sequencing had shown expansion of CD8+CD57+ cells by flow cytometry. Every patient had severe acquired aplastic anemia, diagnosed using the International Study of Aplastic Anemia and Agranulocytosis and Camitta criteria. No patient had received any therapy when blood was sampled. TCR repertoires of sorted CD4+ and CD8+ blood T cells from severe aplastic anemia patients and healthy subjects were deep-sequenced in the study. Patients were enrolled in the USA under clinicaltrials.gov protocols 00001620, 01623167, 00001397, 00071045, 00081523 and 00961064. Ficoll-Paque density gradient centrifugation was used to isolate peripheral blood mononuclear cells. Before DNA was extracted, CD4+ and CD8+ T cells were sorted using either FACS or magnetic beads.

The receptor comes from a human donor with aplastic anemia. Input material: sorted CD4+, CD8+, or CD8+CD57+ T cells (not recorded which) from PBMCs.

The CDR3 has the sequence CASSLDGGTEAFF. The nucleotide sequence reads TGTGCTAGCAGCTTAGACGGGGGGACTGAAGCTTTCTTT. Recombination joined TRBV7-7 with TRBJ1-1; TRBD1 is a possible D gene, resting on 5 matching bases. Measured from the cysteine to the phenylalanine, the CDR3 is 13 residues long. CDR3 DNA only is kept here, 39 bases in frame from base 1. CDR1 and CDR2, looked up from the germline V gene (reference sequence), are SSHAT and FNYEAQ.